This is a list of T cell receptor beta chains from one sample in a study of blood T cell repertoires in COVID-19. TCRdb's copy holds only in-frame clones and misses some; the assay was immunoSEQ multiplex PCR. This table has approximately 98,000 clones, approximately 88% appearing once. Sequencing was carried out using peripheral blood. The receptor source for this set is a human donor in a cohort sampled during active COVID-19. Each CDR3 is given with its conserved first and last residue. A D gene is named only where the DNA matches it firmly. Size is omitted from some rows. Given values are once, few, many or a class for expanded clones.

D gene | clone size | J gene | CDR3 length | V gene | CDR3 protein | CDR3 DNA
- | once | TRBJ2-7 | 16 | TRBV4-1 | CASSQRQSSLTYEQYF | TGCGCCAGCAGCCAAAGACAATCGTCCTTAACCTACGAGCAGTACTTC
- | - | TRBJ1-4 | 14 | TRBV11-2 | CASSWGGSAEKLFF | TGTGCCAGCAGTTGGGGGGGATCAGCTGAAAAACTGTTTTTT
- | - | TRBJ1-4 | 16 | TRBV7-6 | CASSLVFQTSGEKLFF | TGTGCCAGCAGCTTAGTGTTCCAGACATCGGGAGAAAAACTGTTTTTT
- | - | TRBJ1-4 | 15 | TRBV6-5 | CASSQSTGPYEKLFF | TGTGCCAGCAGTCAGTCGACAGGACCGTATGAAAAACTGTTTTTT
- | - | TRBJ1-2 | 12 | TRBV7-9 | CASEGRNYGYTF | TGTGCCTCGGAGGGCCGTAACTATGGCTACACCTTC
TRBD1 | - | TRBJ2-7 | 15 | TRBV15 | CATRPGPGGPYEQYF | TGTGCCACCAGGCCGGGACCAGGGGGACCCTACGAGCAGTACTTC
- | - | TRBJ2-2 | 12 | TRBV7-9 | CASSVDTGELFF | TGTGCCAGCAGCGTCGACACCGGGGAGCTGTTTTTT
TRBD2 | - | TRBJ2-1 | 16 | TRBV2 | CASSGDFAGEWGEQFF | TGTGCCAGCAGTGGAGACTTCGCGGGAGAATGGGGTGAGCAGTTCTTC
- | - | TRBJ2-4 | 16 | TRBV29-1 | CSVLTTRGLAKNIQYF | TGCAGCGTTCTTACAACCAGGGGCCTAGCCAAAAACATTCAGTACTTC
- | - | TRBJ2-4 | 9 | TRBV6-4 | CASSGTNLF | TGTGCCAGCAGTGGGACTAACCTCTTC
TRBD1 | many | TRBJ1-2 | 15 | TRBV28 | CASSLYETGNYGYTF | TGTGCCAGCAGTTTATATGAGACAGGGAACTATGGCTACACCTTC
- | - | TRBJ2-1 | 12 | TRBV2 | CASRVGYNEQFF | TGTGCCAGCAGGGTCGGGTACAATGAGCAGTTCTTC
- | - | TRBJ2-3 | 12 | TRBV5-1 | CASSLALDTQYF | TGCGCCAGCAGCTTGGCCTTGGATACGCAGTATTTT
- | - | TRBJ2-3 | 15 | TRBV15 | CATSREGDFADTQYF | TGTGCCACCAGCAGAGAGGGAGATTTCGCAGATACGCAGTATTTT
- | once | TRBJ1-1 | 13 | TRBV5-1 | CASSLGRVAEAFF | TGCGCCAGCAGCTTGGGGAGGGTAGCTGAAGCTTTCTTT
TRBD1 | few | TRBJ1-2 | 14 | TRBV27 | CASSLGTAADGYTF | TGTGCCAGCAGTTTGGGGACAGCAGCGGATGGCTACACCTTC
- | - | TRBJ2-1 | 16 | TRBV14 | CASSQRVGGSIYEQFF | TGTGCCAGCAGCCAGAGGGTAGGAGGGAGTATCTATGAGCAGTTCTTC
TRBD1 | once | TRBJ2-7 | 15 | TRBV13 | CASSLGGQGPPEQYF | TGTGCCAGCAGCTTAGGGGGACAGGGACCCCCCGAGCAGTACTTC
- | - | TRBJ1-2 | 13 | TRBV12-3/TRBV12-4 | CASSLVAGEGYTF | TGTGCCAGCAGTTTAGTGGCAGGGGAGGGCTACACCTTC
- | - | TRBJ2-3 | 14 | TRBV28 | CASRTGRQTDTQYF | TGTGCCAGCAGGACAGGACGGCAAACAGATACGCAGTATTTT
- | - | TRBJ2-2 | 14 | TRBV19 | CASSTQGTTGELFF | TGTGCCAGTAGTACTCAGGGGACCACCGGGGAGCTGTTTTTT
TRBD2 | - | TRBJ2-1 | 15 | TRBV9 | CASSVLPGGGNEQFF | TGTGCCAGCAGCGTCCTCCCGGGAGGGGGCAATGAGCAGTTCTTC
TRBD2 | once | TRBJ2-7 | 14 | TRBV6-5 | CASAASGRSYEQYF | TGTGCCAGCGCCGCTAGCGGCCGCTCCTACGAGCAGTACTTC
TRBD1 | - | TRBJ2-7 | 16 | TRBV7-9 | CASSSGQGTGPYEQYF | TGTGCCAGCAGCTCAGGACAGGGCACCGGTCCCTACGAGCAGTACTTC
- | - | TRBJ2-7 | 14 | TRBV5-1 | CASSSTQVIHEQYF | TGCGCCAGCAGCTCCACCCAGGTTATCCACGAGCAGTACTTC
- | - | TRBJ1-1 | 12 | TRBV11-2 | CASSPEGAEAFF | TGTGCCAGCAGCCCGGAAGGGGCTGAAGCTTTCTTT
- | - | TRBJ1-4 | 13 | TRBV6-5 | CASSPRANEKLFF | TGTGCCAGCAGTCCCAGGGCGAATGAAAAACTGTTTTTT
- | - | TRBJ2-3 | 15 | TRBV10-2 | CASGGTARVGDTQYF | TGCGCCAGCGGGGGGACGGCCCGCGTCGGGGATACGCAGTATTTT
TRBD2 | - | TRBJ2-3 | 15 | TRBV24-1 | CATSDTSGTPDTQYF | TGTGCCACCAGTGACACTAGCGGGACCCCAGATACGCAGTATTTT
- | - | TRBJ2-2 | 16 | TRBV18 | CASSPAGDMNTGELFF | TGTGCCAGCTCACCGGCCGGGGACATGAACACCGGGGAGCTGTTTTTT
TRBD1 | once | TRBJ2-7 | 14 | TRBV27 | CASSSDRSSYEQYF | TGTGCCAGCAGTTCGGACAGGAGCTCCTACGAGCAGTACTTC
- | - | TRBJ1-2 | 13 | TRBV18 | CASSPEGNYGYTF | TGTGCCAGCTCACCGGAGGGGAACTATGGCTACACCTTC
TRBD1 | - | TRBJ2-2 | 14 | TRBV5-8 | CASSLRQGTGELFF | TGTGCCAGCAGCTTGAGACAGGGCACCGGGGAGCTGTTTTTT
- | - | TRBJ2-5 | 13 | TRBV7-9 | CASSLARRETQYF | TGTGCCAGCAGCTTAGCACGGAGGGAGACCCAGTACTTC
TRBD1 | - | TRBJ2-7 | 15 | TRBV7-9 | CASSWTSDRAYEQYF | TGTGCCAGCAGCTGGACCTCAGACAGGGCCTACGAGCAGTACTTC
TRBD2 | few | TRBJ2-3 | 14 | TRBV5-1 | CASSLGTSGDRQYF | TGCGCCAGCAGCCTGGGGACTAGCGGGGACAGGCAGTATTTT
TRBD2 | - | TRBJ2-2 | 15 | TRBV29-1 | CSPGQREVVTGELFF | TGCAGCCCGGGCCAGCGGGAGGTGGTCACCGGGGAGCTGTTTTTT
- | - | TRBJ1-1 | 16 | TRBV13 | CASSLGSAGAGTEAFF | TGTGCCAGCAGCTTAGGCTCCGCGGGGGCCGGGACTGAAGCTTTCTTT
TRBD1 | - | TRBJ2-7 | 13 | TRBV10-2 | CASSDQTGLKQYF | TGCGCCAGCAGTGACCAGACAGGGCTGAAGCAGTACTTC
- | - | TRBJ1-5 | 12 | TRBV19 | CASTSLNQPQHF | TGTGCCAGTACTTCCCTGAATCAGCCCCAGCATTTT
TRBD1 | - | TRBJ1-5 | 17 | TRBV19 | CASSIYGTVNSNQPQHF | TGTGCCAGTAGTATATACGGGACAGTCAATAGCAATCAGCCCCAGCATTTT
- | - | TRBJ2-2 | 13 | TRBV2 | CASSEQNTGELFF | TGTGCCAGCAGTGAACAGAACACCGGGGAGCTGTTTTTT
TRBD1 | few | TRBJ1-5 | 15 | TRBV13 | CASSLGQGAGQPQHF | TGTGCCAGCAGCTTAGGGCAGGGGGCCGGACAGCCCCAGCATTTT
TRBD2 | - | TRBJ2-3 | 17 | TRBV6-2/TRBV6-3 | CASSYAGLAGMGDTQYF | TGTGCCAGCAGTTACGCAGGACTAGCGGGGATGGGAGATACGCAGTATTTT
TRBD2 | - | TRBJ2-7 | 15 | TRBV6-2/TRBV6-3 | CASNPGTSGSHEQYF | TGTGCCAGCAACCCCGGGACTAGCGGGTCCCACGAGCAGTACTTC
- | - | TRBJ1-1 | 14 | TRBV2 | CASSEDGRGTEAFF | TGTGCCAGCAGTGAAGACGGGAGGGGCACTGAAGCTTTCTTT
TRBD2 | - | TRBJ2-1 | 18 | TRBV9 | CASSVLIASGGAWGEQFF | TGTGCCAGCAGCGTTCTCATCGCTAGCGGGGGCGCATGGGGTGAGCAGTTCTTC
TRBD2 | - | TRBJ2-6 | 17 | TRBV24-1 | CATSAPPGGAGANVLTF | TGTGCCACCAGTGCCCCTCCCGGGGGGGCGGGGGCCAACGTCCTGACTTTC
TRBD2 | - | TRBJ2-5 | 17 | TRBV23-1 | CASSPLPAGGIQETQYF | TGCGCCAGCAGCCCACTCCCAGCGGGGGGTATACAAGAGACCCAGTACTTC
TRBD1 | - | TRBJ2-7 | 14 | TRBV3-1/TRBV3-2 | CASSRTGGTYEQYF | TGTGCCAGCAGCCGGACAGGGGGAACCTACGAGCAGTACTTC
TRBD1 | - | TRBJ1-1 | 14 | TRBV5-1 | CASSVLQGSTEAFF | TGCGCCAGCAGCGTCCTACAGGGGAGCACTGAAGCTTTCTTT